This TCR beta chain emerged from a study of T cell responses to AZD1222 COVID-19 vaccine listed by TCRdb under 2021. For the wider study: AZD1222 recipients whose second dose came at about 4 weeks and those whose second dose came at about 12 weeks were combined into one group, since spike-specific TCR depth and breadth did not differ between the two schedules. TCR sequencing was performed for 233 trial participants, of whom roughly 200 were given two doses of AZD1222 and around 25 were given two doses of MenACWY control vaccine. Trial participants were enrolled by age into 18-55, 56-69 and 70-plus year subgroups, with around 150, 28 and 57 TCR-sequenced participants respectively.

Reading the germline V gene gives CDR1 ENHRY and CDR2 SYGVKD. Spanning cysteine to phenylalanine, the CDR3 consists of 14 amino acids. CDR3 DNA is the only sequence kept; it has 42 bases, read in frame from the first base. Relative to germline, V is 2 bases shorter and J is 7 bases shorter, with 12 bases between their ends. The CDR3 regions of human TCRbeta chains were subjected to immunosequencing. The original methods were these. Repertoire TCRs were matched against a reference library of SARS-CoV-2-specific TCRs generated with the MIRA antigen-specificity platform. Breadth was defined as the fraction of unique TCRs that were SARS-CoV-2-associated, and depth was defined as the fraction of total T cells that were SARS-CoV-2-associated. Using the MIRA data, each spike-specific TCR was assigned both to the spike region to which the TCR was reactive and to a CD4 or CD8 class. Log10-transformed breadth and depth values were compared by one-way ANOVA with Sidak's multiple comparisons tests. In its TCRdb copy, this immuneACCESS table keeps in-frame sequences only and misses some clones. Where compared with another copy, unresolved V genes explain less than half of these, and the others have no known cause. That table gives V, J and clone size, and the DNA gave D and trimming. The sample table records approximately 150,000 clones; about 92% of these occur just once. 2.3% of the sample rests with the top ten.

What the study reported, not specific to this receptor: Because no day 14 peak-response samples were available, repertoires were characterized only after the peak T cell response. Conclusions about previously exposed vaccinees are limited because only a handful of AZD1222 recipients were SARS-CoV-2 seropositive at baseline. Spike-specific TCR breadth and depth rose significantly after two AZD1222 doses compared with day 0 and with MenACWY recipients. Participants were mostly white British, with more females than males. The authors suggested clonal diversity may have been underestimated. Vaccine-associated CD4 TCRs spanned the whole spike protein, with dominant responses in regions 160-218 and 743-854. Epitopes outside the regions mutated in the B.1.351 and B.1.1.7 variants were reportedly recognized by nearly half of the unique spike-specific TCRs. In the small 56-69-year group, the increase in depth fell short of significance, most likely because of low power.

Comment on this clone: Its antigen remains undetermined. No base qualities exist here, and no much larger clone lies one base off it.

What the time point label conveys for this sample: baseline before first vaccination. Vaccinee samples came from UK trials COV001 and COV002, including a single-blind randomized controlled phase 2/3 trial of AZD1222 (ChAdOx1 nCoV-19) in healthy adults. For TCRbeta chain sequencing, PBMC samples were collected from trial participants at day 0 and at day 28 after the second dose. The sequence joins TRBV10-3 to TRBJ2-1; possibly the D gene is TRBD2, per 5 matching bases. The TCR originated in an adult in good health. Sequenced material: peripheral blood, taken on day 0 of AZD1222 vaccination. The CDR3 corresponds to CAISEAVARNEQFF. The nucleotides are TGTGCCATCAGTGAGGCAGTAGCGAGGAATGAGCAGTTCTTC.